This T cell receptor (beta chain) appears in the sequencing data of a study of human T cells and chemical hapten exposure. The time point: pre-sensitization, week 0. Treatment of the sample: therapeutic diphenylcyclopropenone sensitization with weekly scalp DPC. From the RACE reads, TCRdb called clonotypes with MiXCR, one entry per CDR3 protein. In the table there are fewer than 70,000 distinct CDR3 sequences, roughly 6.7% of which are singletons. This clonotype was detected many times. The CDR3 runs to 16 residues. V was shortened by 3 bases and J by 2 bases, with 15 bases between the two germline ends. Germline V CDR1 and CDR2: LGHDT, YNNKEL (reference sequence).

Sequenced here: whole blood, sampled in connection with sensitization to the hapten diphenylcyclopropenone (DPC). The TCR was taken from a woman aged 30 to 39 with alopecia areata. Some clones in this sample may be carry-over from other donors' samples. The chain has TRBV3-1 and TRBJ2-3; D may correspond to TRBD1 or TRBD2 (6 bases each). CDR3 amino acids: CASSQSRGVPTDTQYF. CDR3 bases: TGTGCCAGCAGCCAGAGTAGGGGGGTCCCCACAGATACGCAGTATTTT.